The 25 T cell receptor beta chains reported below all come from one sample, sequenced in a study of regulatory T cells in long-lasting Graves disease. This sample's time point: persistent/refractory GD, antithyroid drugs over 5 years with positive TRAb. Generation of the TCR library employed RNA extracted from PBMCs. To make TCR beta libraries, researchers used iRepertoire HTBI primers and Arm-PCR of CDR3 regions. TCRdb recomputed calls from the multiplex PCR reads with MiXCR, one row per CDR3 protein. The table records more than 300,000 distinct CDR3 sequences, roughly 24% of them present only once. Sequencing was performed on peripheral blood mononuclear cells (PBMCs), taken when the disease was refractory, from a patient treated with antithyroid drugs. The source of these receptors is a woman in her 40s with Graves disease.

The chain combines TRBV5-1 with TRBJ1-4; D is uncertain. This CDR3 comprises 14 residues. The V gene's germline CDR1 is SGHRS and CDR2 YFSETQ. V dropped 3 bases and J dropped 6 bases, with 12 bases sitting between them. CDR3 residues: CASSSTHMDEKLFF. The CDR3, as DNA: TGCGCCAGCAGCTCCACTCACATGGATGAAAAACTGTTTTTT.

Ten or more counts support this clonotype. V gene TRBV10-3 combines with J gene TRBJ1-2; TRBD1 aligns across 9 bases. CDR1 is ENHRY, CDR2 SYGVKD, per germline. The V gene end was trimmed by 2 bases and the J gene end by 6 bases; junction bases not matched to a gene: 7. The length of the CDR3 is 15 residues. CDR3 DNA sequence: TGTGCCATCAGTGAGCCGCAAACAGGGGGCCATGGCTACACCTTC. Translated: CAISEPQTGGHGYTF.

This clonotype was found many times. The CDR3 sequence: CASSLTMNTEAFF. The CDR3, as DNA: TGTGCCAGCAGTTTAACGATGAACACTGAAGCTTTCTTT. The chain carries TRBV27 and TRBJ1-1, with unresolved D. CDR1 and CDR2 from the germline V gene are MNHEY and SMNVEV (reference sequence). The CDR3 covers 13 residues. V lost 2 bases and J 0 bases, leaving 4 bases between the germline ends.

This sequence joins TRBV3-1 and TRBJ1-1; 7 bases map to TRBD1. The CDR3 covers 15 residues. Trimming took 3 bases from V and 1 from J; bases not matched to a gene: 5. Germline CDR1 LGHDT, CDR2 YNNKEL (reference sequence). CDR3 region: CASSHYGQENTEAFF. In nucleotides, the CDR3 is TGTGCCAGCAGCCATTATGGACAGGAGAACACTGAAGCTTTCTTT.

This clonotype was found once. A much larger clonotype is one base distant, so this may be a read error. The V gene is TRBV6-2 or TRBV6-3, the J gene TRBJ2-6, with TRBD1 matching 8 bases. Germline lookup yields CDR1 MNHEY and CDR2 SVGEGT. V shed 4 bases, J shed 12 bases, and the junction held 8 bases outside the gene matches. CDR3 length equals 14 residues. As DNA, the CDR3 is TGTGCCAGCAGTTTTGGGAGACAGGGGCTCGTCCTGACTTTC. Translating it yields CASSFGRQGLVLTF.

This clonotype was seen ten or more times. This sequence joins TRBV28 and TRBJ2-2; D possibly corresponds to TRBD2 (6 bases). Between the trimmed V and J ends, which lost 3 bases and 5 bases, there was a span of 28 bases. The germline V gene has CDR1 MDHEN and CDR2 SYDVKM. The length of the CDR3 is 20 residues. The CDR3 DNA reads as TGTGCCAGCAGTTTGGCCAGGGTCCTGGGTGGGCCCCGGGGGACCGGGGAGCTGTTTTTT. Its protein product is CASSLARVLGGPRGTGELFF.

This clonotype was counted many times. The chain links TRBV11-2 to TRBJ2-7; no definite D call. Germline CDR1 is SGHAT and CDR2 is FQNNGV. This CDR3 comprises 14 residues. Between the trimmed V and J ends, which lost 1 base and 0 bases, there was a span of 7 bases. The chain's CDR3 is CASSLVGNSYEQYF. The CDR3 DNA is TGTGCCAGCAGCTTAGTGGGCAACTCCTACGAGCAGTACTTC.

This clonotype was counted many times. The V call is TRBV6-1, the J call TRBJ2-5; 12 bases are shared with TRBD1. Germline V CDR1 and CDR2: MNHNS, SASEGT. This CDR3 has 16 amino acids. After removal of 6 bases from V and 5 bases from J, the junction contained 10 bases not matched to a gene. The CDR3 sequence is CASSRLGTGGAETQYF. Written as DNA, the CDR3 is TGTGCCAGCAGCCGCCTCGGGACAGGGGGCGCCGAGACCCAGTACTTC.

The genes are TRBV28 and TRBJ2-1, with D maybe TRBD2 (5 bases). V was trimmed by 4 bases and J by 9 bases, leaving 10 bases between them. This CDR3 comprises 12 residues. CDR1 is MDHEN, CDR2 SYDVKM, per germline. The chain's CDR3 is CASSYLGVEQFF. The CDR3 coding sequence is TGTGCCAGCAGTTACCTCGGGGTTGAGCAGTTCTTC.

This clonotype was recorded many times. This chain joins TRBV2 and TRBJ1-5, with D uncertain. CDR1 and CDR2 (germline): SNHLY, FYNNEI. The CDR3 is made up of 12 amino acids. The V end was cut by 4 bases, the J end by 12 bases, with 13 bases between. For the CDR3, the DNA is TGTGCCAGCAGTGGGTCAGCCCCTCTCCAGCATTTT. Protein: CASSGSAPLQHF. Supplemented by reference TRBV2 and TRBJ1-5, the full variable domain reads EPEVTQTPSHQVTQMGQEVILRCVPISNHLYFYWYRQILGQKVEFLVSFYNNEISEKSEIFDDQFSVERPDGSNFTLKIRSTKLEDSAMYFCASSGSAPLQHFGDGTRLSIL.

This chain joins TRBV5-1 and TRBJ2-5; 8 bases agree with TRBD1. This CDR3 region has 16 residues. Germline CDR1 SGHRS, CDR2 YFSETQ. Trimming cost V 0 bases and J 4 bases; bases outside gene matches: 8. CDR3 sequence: CASSLEFGRGRETQYF. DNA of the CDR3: TGCGCCAGCAGCTTGGAATTCGGCAGGGGGCGAGAGACCCAGTACTTC.

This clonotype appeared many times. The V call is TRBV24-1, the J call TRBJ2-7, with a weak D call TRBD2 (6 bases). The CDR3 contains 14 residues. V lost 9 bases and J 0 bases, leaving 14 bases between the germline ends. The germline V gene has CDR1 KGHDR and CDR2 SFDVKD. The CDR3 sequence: CATSAGRDSYEQYF. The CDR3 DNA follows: TGTGCCACCTCTGCGGGAAGAGACTCCTACGAGCAGTACTTC.

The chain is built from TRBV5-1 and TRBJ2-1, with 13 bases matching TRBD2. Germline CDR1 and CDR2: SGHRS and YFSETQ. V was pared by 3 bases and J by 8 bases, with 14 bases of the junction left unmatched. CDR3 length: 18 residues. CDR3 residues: CASSSGLAGTLGGDEQFF. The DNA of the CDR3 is TGCGCCAGCAGCTCGGGACTAGCGGGGACTTTGGGGGGGGATGAGCAGTTCTTC.

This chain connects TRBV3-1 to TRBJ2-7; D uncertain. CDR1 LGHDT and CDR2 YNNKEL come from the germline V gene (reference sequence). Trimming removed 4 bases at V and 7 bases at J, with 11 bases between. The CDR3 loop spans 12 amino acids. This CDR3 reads CASSRSRVEQYF. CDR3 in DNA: TGTGCCAGCAGCCGGTCCCGGGTGGAGCAGTACTTC.

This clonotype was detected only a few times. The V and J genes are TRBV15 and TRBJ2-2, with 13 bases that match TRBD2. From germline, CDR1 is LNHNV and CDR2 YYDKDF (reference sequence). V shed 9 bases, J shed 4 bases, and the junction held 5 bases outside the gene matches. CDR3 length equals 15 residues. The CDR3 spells CATRLAGGGTGELFF. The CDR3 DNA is TGTGCCACTAGACTAGCGGGAGGAGGCACCGGGGAGCTGTTTTTT.

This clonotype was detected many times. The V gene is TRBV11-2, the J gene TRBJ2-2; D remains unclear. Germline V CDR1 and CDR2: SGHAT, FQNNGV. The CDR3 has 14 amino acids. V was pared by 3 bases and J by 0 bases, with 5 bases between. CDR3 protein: CASSFPPNTGELFF. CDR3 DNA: TGTGCCAGCAGCTTCCCGCCGAACACCGGGGAGCTGTTTTTT. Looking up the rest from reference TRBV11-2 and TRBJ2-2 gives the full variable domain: EAGVAQSPRYKIIEKRQSVAFWCNPISGHATLYWYQQILGQGPKLLIQFQNNGVVDDSQLPKDRFSAERLKGVDSTLKIQPAKLEDSAVYLCASSFPPNTGELFFGEGSRLTVL.

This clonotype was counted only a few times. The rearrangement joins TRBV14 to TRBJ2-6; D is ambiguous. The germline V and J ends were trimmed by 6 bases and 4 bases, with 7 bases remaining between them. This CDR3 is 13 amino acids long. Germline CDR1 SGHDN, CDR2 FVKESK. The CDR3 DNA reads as TGTGCCAGCAGGCCAGAGGGGGCCAACGTCCTGACTTTC. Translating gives CASRPEGANVLTF.

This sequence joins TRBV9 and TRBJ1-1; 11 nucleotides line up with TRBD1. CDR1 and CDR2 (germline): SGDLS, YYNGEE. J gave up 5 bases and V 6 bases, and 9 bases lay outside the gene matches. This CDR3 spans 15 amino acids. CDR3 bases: TGTGCCAGCACCCGGACAGGGGGCCGAGGTACTGAAGCTTTCTTT. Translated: CASTRTGGRGTEAFF.

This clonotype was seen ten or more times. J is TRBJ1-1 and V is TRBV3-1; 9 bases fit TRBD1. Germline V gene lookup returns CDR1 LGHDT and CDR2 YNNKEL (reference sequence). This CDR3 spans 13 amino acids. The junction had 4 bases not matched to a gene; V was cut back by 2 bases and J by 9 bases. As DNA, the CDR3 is TGTGCCAGCAGCCAAACCGGGACAGGGCAAGCTTTCTTT. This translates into CASSQTGTGQAFF.

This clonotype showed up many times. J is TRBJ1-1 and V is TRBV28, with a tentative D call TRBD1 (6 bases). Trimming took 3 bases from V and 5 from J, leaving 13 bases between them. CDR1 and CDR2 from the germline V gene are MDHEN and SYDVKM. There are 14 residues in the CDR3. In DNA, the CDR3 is TGTGCCAGCAGTTTTGGCGGGGGGCCTACTGAAGCTTTCTTT. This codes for CASSFGGGPTEAFF.

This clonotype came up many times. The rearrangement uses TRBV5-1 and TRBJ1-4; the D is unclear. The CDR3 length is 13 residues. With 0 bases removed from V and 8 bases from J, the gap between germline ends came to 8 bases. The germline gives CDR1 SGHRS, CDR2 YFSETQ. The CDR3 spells CASSLEQQEKLFF. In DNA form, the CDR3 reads TGCGCCAGCAGCTTGGAACAGCAGGAAAAACTGTTTTTT. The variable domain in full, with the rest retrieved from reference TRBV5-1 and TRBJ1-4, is KAGVTQTPRYLIKTRGQQVTLSCSPISGHRSVSWYQQTPGQGLQFLFEYFSETQRNKGNFPGRFSGRQFSNSRSEMNVSTLELGDSALYLCASSLEQQEKLFFGSGTQLSVL.

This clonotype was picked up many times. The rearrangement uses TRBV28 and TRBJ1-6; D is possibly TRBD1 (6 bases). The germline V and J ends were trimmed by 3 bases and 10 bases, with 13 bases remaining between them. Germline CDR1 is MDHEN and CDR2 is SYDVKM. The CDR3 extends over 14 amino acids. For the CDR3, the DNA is TGTGCCAGCAGTTTCCAGGGGCGTAGGTCACCCCTCCACTTT. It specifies CASSFQGRRSPLHF.

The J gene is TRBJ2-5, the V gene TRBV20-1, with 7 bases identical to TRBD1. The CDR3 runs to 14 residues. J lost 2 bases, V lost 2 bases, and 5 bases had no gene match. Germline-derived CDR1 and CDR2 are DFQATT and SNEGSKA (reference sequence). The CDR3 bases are TGCAGTGCTAGATCAGGGGGAAGACAAGAGACCCAGTACTTC. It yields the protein CSARSGGRQETQYF.

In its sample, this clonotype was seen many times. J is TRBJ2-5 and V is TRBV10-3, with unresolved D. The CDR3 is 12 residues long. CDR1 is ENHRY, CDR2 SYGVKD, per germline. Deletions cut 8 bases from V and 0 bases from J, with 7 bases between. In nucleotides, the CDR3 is TGTGCCATCGGAGCTGACCAAGAGACCCAGTACTTC. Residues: CAIGADQETQYF.

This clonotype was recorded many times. CDR3 amino acids: CASKPGGMMDIQYF. In DNA form, the CDR3 reads TGTGCCAGCAAACCAGGGGGAATGATGGACATTCAGTACTTC. The chain couples TRBV6-1 to TRBJ2-4; 7 bases are shared with TRBD1. CDR1 is MNHNS and CDR2 is SASEGT in the germline V gene. V lost 7 bases and J lost 8; bases outside the gene matches: 11. CDR3 length: 14 residues.